The rows below give T cell receptor beta chains drawn from one sample of a study of CD8 T cells in ankylosing spondylitis. One entry per CDR3 protein results from TCRdb running MiXCR on the 5' RACE reads. The sample has over 450,000 distinct CDR3 sequences; roughly 13% are singletons. The material sequenced was blood, either unsorted or a sorted T cell fraction (not recorded which). These receptor sequences come from a male donor with ankylosing spondylitis. Both conserved end residues are part of each CDR3. A D gene is named only where the DNA matches it firmly. A clone size is listed for some rows: how often the clone was seen (once, few, many), or a class if it is expanded.

clone_size j_call v_call d_call cdr3_nt cdr3_aa
- TRBJ2-1 TRBV20-1 TRBD2 TGCAGTGCTGGGGGGACGGCTAGCGGATACAATGAGCAGTTCTTC CSAGGTASGYNEQFF
few TRBJ1-2 TRBV29-1 - TGCAGCGTAGAACCCCCGGGGAGCTATGGCTACACCTTC CSVEPPGSYGYTF
- TRBJ2-5 TRBV7-9 - TGTGCCAGCAGCACGGGACTTTCTCAAGAGACCCAGTACTTC CASSTGLSQETQYF
few TRBJ2-2 TRBV4-1 - TGCGCCAGCAGCCACGGTAGCCTAATGAACACCGGGGAGCTGTTTTTT CASSHGSLMNTGELFF
- TRBJ2-1 TRBV5-6 TRBD2 TGTGCCAGCAGCTTGCCCAGCGGGAGTTTGAATGAGCAGTTCTTC CASSLPSGSLNEQFF
- TRBJ2-1 TRBV2 - TGTGCCAGCAGTGAAGTTACCCCGGGGGCCAATGAGCAGTTCTTC CASSEVTPGANEQFF
few TRBJ2-2 TRBV20-1 - TGCAGTGCCGCTAGAGTTACCGGGGAGCTGTTTTTT CSAARVTGELFF
few TRBJ2-5 TRBV11-2 - TGTGCCAGCAGCTTAGATGGCACGAAACAGGGAATGAAAGAGACCCAGTACTTC CASSLDGTKQGMKETQYF
- TRBJ2-5 TRBV24-1 TRBD2 TGTGCCACCAGTCAGGGACTAGCGGGGGGGGAGACCCAGTACTTC CATSQGLAGGETQYF
many TRBJ2-7 TRBV12-3/TRBV12-4 - TGTGCCAGCAGTTTAGGGTCCAGCGGAGGTCTCGAGCAGTACTTC CASSLGSSGGLEQYF
many TRBJ2-1 TRBV2 TRBD2 TGTGCCAGCAGTCCCCAGGGGCTAGCGGGAGCTGAGCAGTTCTTC CASSPQGLAGAEQFF
few TRBJ1-2 TRBV6-1 TRBD1 TGTGCCAGCAGGACCGGGACAGGAGACTTCTATGGCTACACCTTC CASRTGTGDFYGYTF
- TRBJ2-5 TRBV7-9 - TGTGCCAGCAGCCCGATTGGGACCCAGTACTTC CASSPIGTQYF
- TRBJ2-5 TRBV20-1 - TGCAGTGCTACTAGGGGAGGGCAGGGGGAAGAGACCCAGTACTTC CSATRGGQGEETQYF
- TRBJ2-1 TRBV2 TRBD2 TGTGCCAGCAGTGGGGGACTACCGGGCAATGAGCAGTTCTTC CASSGGLPGNEQFF
many TRBJ2-1 TRBV7-9 - TGTGCCAGCAGCTTAGCGGGGGGATTCTCCTACAATGAGCAGTTCTTC CASSLAGGFSYNEQFF
- TRBJ1-1 TRBV20-1 - TGCAGTGCTAGGGTCGCTCGGGGGGTCACTGAAGCTTTCTTT CSARVARGVTEAFF
few TRBJ2-2 TRBV30 TRBD2 TGTGCCTGGAACCCGGGACTACTGAACACCGGGGAGCTGTTTTTT CAWNPGLLNTGELFF
many TRBJ2-7 TRBV7-9 - TGTGCCAGCAGCCCTCGAGGGAGCTCCTACGAGCAGTACTTC CASSPRGSSYEQYF
- TRBJ1-2 TRBV30 - TGTGCCTGGAGTGGGGTTCCAGGGAGTAACTATGGCTACACCTTC CAWSGVPGSNYGYTF